A selection of T cell receptor beta chains follows, all from one sample in a study of identical twins. From the 5' RACE reads, TCRdb called clonotypes with MiXCR, one entry per CDR3 protein. Of 540,000 or so distinct CDR3 sequences listed, around 22% are singletons. This same sample was also taken into another study, of yellow fever vaccine responses in identical twins.

Input material: CD4+ T cells sorted from blood. The receptors originated from a woman younger than 30 in good health. Each CDR3 is given with its conserved first and last residue. Fields, in order: V gene, J gene, D gene, clone size, CDR3 length, CDR3 protein, CDR3 DNA. The D gene is left open where the match is weak. Not every row has a clone size; where given, it reads once, few, many or a size class.

v_call: TRBV11-1; j_call: TRBJ2-2; d_call: -; clone_size: few; cdr3_length: 14; cdr3_aa: CASSSQGRVGELFF; cdr3_nt: TGTGCCAGCAGCTCCCAGGGGCGGGTCGGGGAGCTGTTTTTT
v_call: TRBV7-9; j_call: TRBJ2-3; d_call: TRBD2; clone_size: -; cdr3_length: 15; cdr3_aa: CASSQSGTSTDTQYF; cdr3_nt: TGTGCCAGCAGTCAAAGCGGGACTAGCACAGATACGCAGTATTTT
v_call: TRBV6-2/TRBV6-3; j_call: TRBJ2-1; d_call: -; clone_size: -; cdr3_length: 13; cdr3_aa: CASSYGGINEQFF; cdr3_nt: TGTGCCAGCAGTTATGGGGGCATCAATGAGCAGTTCTTC
v_call: TRBV4-1; j_call: TRBJ2-1; d_call: TRBD2; clone_size: few; cdr3_length: 17; cdr3_aa: CASSQVSGLASYNEQFF; cdr3_nt: TGCGCCAGCAGCCAAGTCAGTGGACTAGCGAGCTACAATGAGCAGTTCTTC
v_call: TRBV20-1; j_call: TRBJ1-1; d_call: -; clone_size: -; cdr3_length: 15; cdr3_aa: CSARGAGSLVTEAFF; cdr3_nt: TGCAGTGCTAGAGGCGCAGGGTCGTTGGTCACTGAAGCTTTCTTT
v_call: TRBV29-1; j_call: TRBJ1-5; d_call: -; clone_size: many; cdr3_length: 13; cdr3_aa: CSVGGDFNQPQHF; cdr3_nt: TGCAGCGTTGGCGGGGATTTCAATCAGCCCCAGCATTTT
v_call: TRBV18; j_call: TRBJ1-1; d_call: TRBD1; clone_size: -; cdr3_length: 16; cdr3_aa: CASSPTVGQMNTEAFF; cdr3_nt: TGTGCCAGCTCACCAACGGTGGGACAGATGAACACTGAAGCTTTCTTT
v_call: TRBV6-2/TRBV6-3; j_call: TRBJ2-2; d_call: TRBD2; clone_size: -; cdr3_length: 18; cdr3_aa: CASSYSTASGVGTGELFF; cdr3_nt: TGTGCCAGCAGTTACTCGACGGCTAGCGGGGTGGGCACCGGGGAGCTGTTTTTT
v_call: TRBV12-5; j_call: TRBJ2-5; d_call: -; clone_size: -; cdr3_length: 16; cdr3_aa: CASGLAHHKGAETQYF; cdr3_nt: TGTGCTAGTGGTTTGGCCCACCACAAAGGGGCGGAGACCCAGTACTTC
v_call: TRBV3-1; j_call: TRBJ1-6; d_call: -; clone_size: few; cdr3_length: 12; cdr3_aa: CASSPGGVTLHF; cdr3_nt: TGTGCCAGCAGCCCCGGCGGGGTGACCCTCCACTTT
v_call: TRBV3-1; j_call: TRBJ2-1; d_call: -; clone_size: few; cdr3_length: 16; cdr3_aa: CASSQDLGLRPIEQFF; cdr3_nt: TGTGCCAGCAGCCAAGACTTGGGACTCCGCCCAATAGAGCAGTTCTTC
v_call: TRBV3-1; j_call: TRBJ2-6; d_call: TRBD1; clone_size: few; cdr3_length: 19; cdr3_aa: CASSHSDRGQSAGANVLTF; cdr3_nt: TGTGCCAGCAGCCACTCGGACAGGGGGCAGTCTGCTGGGGCCAACGTCCTGACTTTC
v_call: TRBV5-1; j_call: TRBJ2-1; d_call: TRBD2; clone_size: -; cdr3_length: 17; cdr3_aa: CASSLEGSTSGIFEQFF; cdr3_nt: TGCGCCAGCAGCTTGGAGGGCTCGACTAGCGGAATATTTGAGCAGTTCTTC
v_call: TRBV10-3; j_call: TRBJ1-5; d_call: -; clone_size: many; cdr3_length: 13; cdr3_aa: CATRRGGDQPQHF; cdr3_nt: TGTGCCACCCGAAGGGGGGGGGACCAGCCCCAGCATTTT
v_call: TRBV5-1; j_call: TRBJ2-3; d_call: -; clone_size: -; cdr3_length: 15; cdr3_aa: CASSPPGQRGDTQYF; cdr3_nt: TGCGCCAGCAGCCCTCCGGGCCAACGTGGAGATACGCAGTATTTT
v_call: TRBV6-2/TRBV6-3; j_call: TRBJ2-2; d_call: -; clone_size: -; cdr3_length: 18; cdr3_aa: CASNPHPLALLNTGELFF; cdr3_nt: TGTGCCAGCAACCCCCATCCCCTAGCGCTACTGAACACCGGGGAGCTGTTTTTT
v_call: TRBV5-1; j_call: TRBJ2-5; d_call: -; clone_size: few; cdr3_length: 12; cdr3_aa: CASSLEQETQYF; cdr3_nt: TGTGCCAGCAGCTTAGAACAAGAGACCCAGTACTTC
v_call: TRBV9; j_call: TRBJ2-3; d_call: -; clone_size: -; cdr3_length: 13; cdr3_aa: CASSTLSTDTQYF; cdr3_nt: TGTGCCAGCAGCACCCTAAGCACAGATACGCAGTATTTT
v_call: TRBV10-2; j_call: TRBJ1-2; d_call: TRBD1; clone_size: -; cdr3_length: 14; cdr3_aa: CASNRGQGAEGYTF; cdr3_nt: TGCGCCAGCAACCGAGGACAGGGGGCGGAAGGCTACACCTTC
v_call: TRBV10-3; j_call: TRBJ2-1; d_call: -; clone_size: -; cdr3_length: 15; cdr3_aa: CAISSRDEGYNEQFF; cdr3_nt: TGTGCCATCAGTAGTCGGGATGAGGGCTACAATGAGCAGTTCTTC
v_call: TRBV18; j_call: TRBJ2-1; d_call: -; clone_size: -; cdr3_length: 14; cdr3_aa: CASSLTRQDNEQFF; cdr3_nt: TGTGCCAGCTCGCTCACCCGACAGGACAATGAGCAGTTCTTC
v_call: TRBV2; j_call: TRBJ2-2; d_call: TRBD2; clone_size: once; cdr3_length: 16; cdr3_aa: CASSQVAGSTPGELFF; cdr3_nt: TGTGCCAGCAGTCAGGTAGCGGGGTCAACACCGGGGGAGCTGTTTTTT
v_call: TRBV18; j_call: TRBJ2-7; d_call: TRBD1; clone_size: few; cdr3_length: 12; cdr3_aa: CASSPGQVEQYF; cdr3_nt: TGTGCCAGCTCACCGGGACAGGTAGAGCAGTACTTC
v_call: TRBV20-1; j_call: TRBJ2-1; d_call: -; clone_size: few; cdr3_length: 12; cdr3_aa: CSARGYHNEQFF; cdr3_nt: TGCAGTGCTAGGGGTTACCACAATGAGCAGTTCTTC
v_call: TRBV20-1; j_call: TRBJ1-1; d_call: -; clone_size: -; cdr3_length: 13; cdr3_aa: CSACRSMNTEAFF; cdr3_nt: TGCAGTGCTTGCAGGAGCATGAACACTGAAGCTTTCTTT
v_call: TRBV27; j_call: TRBJ2-1; d_call: -; clone_size: few; cdr3_length: 15; cdr3_aa: CASSLYRISYNEQFF; cdr3_nt: TGTGCCAGCAGTTTATATAGAATCTCCTACAATGAGCAGTTCTTC
v_call: TRBV10-3; j_call: TRBJ1-6; d_call: -; clone_size: few; cdr3_length: 17; cdr3_aa: CAISESTAQGNNSPLHF; cdr3_nt: TGTGCCATCAGTGAGTCCACCGCGCAGGGCAATAATTCACCCCTCCACTTT
v_call: TRBV5-5; j_call: TRBJ2-5; d_call: -; clone_size: -; cdr3_length: 15; cdr3_aa: CASSLFSGQRETQYF; cdr3_nt: TGTGCCAGCAGCTTGTTCTCGGGGCAGAGGGAGACCCAGTACTTC
v_call: TRBV28; j_call: TRBJ2-7; d_call: TRBD2; clone_size: -; cdr3_length: 14; cdr3_aa: CASRGGDWTYEQYF; cdr3_nt: TGTGCCAGCAGGGGGGGGGACTGGACCTACGAGCAGTACTTC
v_call: TRBV4-2; j_call: TRBJ2-7; d_call: TRBD2; clone_size: -; cdr3_length: 17; cdr3_aa: CASSQRTSGSSSYEQYF; cdr3_nt: TGTGCCAGCAGCCAACGGACTAGCGGATCTAGCTCCTACGAGCAGTACTTC
v_call: TRBV4-1; j_call: TRBJ1-6; d_call: -; clone_size: -; cdr3_length: 16; cdr3_aa: CASSQWRDGPNSPLHF; cdr3_nt: TGCGCCAGCAGCCAATGGAGGGATGGGCCCAATTCACCCCTCCACTTT
v_call: TRBV20-1; j_call: TRBJ2-5; d_call: -; clone_size: -; cdr3_length: 13; cdr3_aa: CSATTGSQETQYF; cdr3_nt: TGCAGTGCTACCACGGGCTCCCAAGAGACCCAGTACTTC
v_call: TRBV3-1; j_call: TRBJ2-1; d_call: -; clone_size: few; cdr3_length: 13; cdr3_aa: CASSQDSRGEQFF; cdr3_nt: TGTGCCAGCAGCCAAGACTCCAGAGGTGAGCAGTTCTTC
v_call: TRBV10-3; j_call: TRBJ2-1; d_call: -; clone_size: few; cdr3_length: 11; cdr3_aa: CAISEVREQFF; cdr3_nt: TGTGCCATCAGCGAAGTCAGGGAGCAGTTCTTC
v_call: TRBV14; j_call: TRBJ2-1; d_call: TRBD1; clone_size: few; cdr3_length: 16; cdr3_aa: CASSRRDRGAYNEQFF; cdr3_nt: TGTGCCAGCAGCCGACGGGACAGGGGGGCCTACAATGAGCAGTTCTTC
v_call: TRBV24-1; j_call: TRBJ2-1; d_call: TRBD2; clone_size: -; cdr3_length: 18; cdr3_aa: CATSDYPFTSGNDNEQFF; cdr3_nt: TGTGCCACCAGTGATTACCCTTTCACTAGCGGGAACGACAATGAGCAGTTCTTC
v_call: TRBV7-3; j_call: TRBJ2-1; d_call: -; clone_size: few; cdr3_length: 15; cdr3_aa: CASSLIGFRGGEQFF; cdr3_nt: TGTGCCAGCAGCTTAATAGGTTTCAGGGGTGGTGAGCAGTTCTTC
v_call: TRBV7-9; j_call: TRBJ2-3; d_call: -; clone_size: few; cdr3_length: 12; cdr3_aa: CASSAQGDTQYF; cdr3_nt: TGTGCCAGCAGCGCTCAGGGAGATACGCAGTATTTT
v_call: TRBV7-9; j_call: TRBJ2-5; d_call: -; clone_size: -; cdr3_length: 17; cdr3_aa: CASSGNHGGRERETQYF; cdr3_nt: TGTGCCAGCAGCGGTAATCATGGGGGCAGAGAGCGAGAGACCCAGTACTTC